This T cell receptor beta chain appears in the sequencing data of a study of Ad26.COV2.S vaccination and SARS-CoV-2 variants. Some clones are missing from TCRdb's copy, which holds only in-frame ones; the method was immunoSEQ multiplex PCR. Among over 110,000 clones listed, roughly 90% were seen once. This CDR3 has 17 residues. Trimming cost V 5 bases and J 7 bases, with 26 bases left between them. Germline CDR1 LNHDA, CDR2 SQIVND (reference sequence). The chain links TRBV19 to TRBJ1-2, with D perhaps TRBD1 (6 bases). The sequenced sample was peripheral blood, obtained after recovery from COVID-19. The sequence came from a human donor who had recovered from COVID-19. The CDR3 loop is CASSDIRTGTPTRGYTF. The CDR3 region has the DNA TGTGCCAGTAGTGACATTAGAACCGGGACACCGACTCGTGGCTACACCTTC.